These T cell receptor beta chains were read from a single sample in a study of cytomegalovirus exposure and HLA in healthy donors. Measured with immunoSEQ multiplex PCR; TCRdb has only the in-frame clones, and not every one. This sample yields under 200,000 clones, of which 73% are seen a single time; approximately 5.4% belongs to the top ten. The sequenced sample consisted of PBMCs. The receptors shown here come from a woman aged 18-29 years in good health and CMV-seropositive. Each CDR3 is given with its conserved first and last residue. Fields, in order: D gene, J gene, clone size, V gene, CDR3 DNA, CDR3 protein. A D gene is named only where the DNA matches it firmly. Some rows mark clone size as missing; the rest say once, few, many or name a class of expanded clone.

>TRBD1|TRBJ2-7|once|TRBV14
TGTGCCAGCAGCCGAGTAGGGGACAGCTCCTACGAGCAGTACTTC
CASSRVGDSSYEQYF
>TRBD2|TRBJ2-3|NA|TRBV4-3
TGCGCCAGCAGCCAAGAATGGAGCGGGGGGTCGGGAGATACGCAGTATTTT
CASSQEWSGGSGDTQYF
>TRBD1|TRBJ2-2|NA|TRBV19
TGTGCCAGTACTGGGACAGTGACCGGGGAGCTGTTTTTT
CASTGTVTGELFF
>NA|TRBJ2-7|NA|TRBV2
TGTGCCAGCAGTGCGGCGGAGGCGATAGGGTCCTACGAGCAGTACTTC
CASSAAEAIGSYEQYF
>NA|TRBJ2-7|NA|TRBV11-2
TGTGCCAGCAGCTTAGTTAGGGACACCTCCTACGAGCAGTACTTC
CASSLVRDTSYEQYF
>NA|TRBJ2-3|NA|TRBV6-6
TGTGCCAGCAGTGGCAGGGCCGATACGCAGTATTTT
CASSGRADTQYF
>TRBD1|TRBJ1-2|NA|TRBV28
TGTGCCAGCAGTTCCGGGGACAGGGGGCACGCGGAAGGCTACACCTTC
CASSSGDRGHAEGYTF
>TRBD2|TRBJ2-5|NA|TRBV2
TGTGCCAGCAGTGAAGAGAGGGGAGGGGAGACCCAGTACTTC
CASSEERGGETQYF
>TRBD2|TRBJ2-3|NA|TRBV2
TGTGCCAGCAGAGACGCGGGGGACCGCACAGATACGCAGTATTTT
CASRDAGDRTDTQYF
>NA|TRBJ2-1|NA|TRBV12-5
TGTGCTAGTGGTTTTTCCGGAGGCAATGAGCAGTTCTTC
CASGFSGGNEQFF
>NA|TRBJ2-7|NA|TRBV28
TGTGCCAGCACCCCAGCGGCCTTCTCCTACGAGCAGTACTTC
CASTPAAFSYEQYF
>TRBD1|TRBJ2-5|NA|TRBV2
TGTGCCAGCAGTAATGGGACAGGGCCTTCGTTCGAAGAGACCCAGTACTTC
CASSNGTGPSFEETQYF
>TRBD2|TRBJ2-3|NA|TRBV6-4
TGTGCCAGCAGTCCCGGGACTAGCTCAGATACGCAGTATTTT
CASSPGTSSDTQYF
>TRBD2|TRBJ2-7|NA|TRBV6-5
TGTGCCAGCTCCCTAGCGGGAACCTACGAGCAGTACTTC
CASSLAGTYEQYF
>TRBD2|TRBJ2-5|NA|TRBV14
TGTGCCAGCAGCCAAGAAGCGGGGGAAGAGACCCAGTACTTC
CASSQEAGEETQYF
>NA|TRBJ1-6|NA|TRBV6-5
TGTGCCAGCAGTGGAGGATTCAGGAATTCACCCCTCCACTTT
CASSGGFRNSPLHF
>NA|TRBJ1-4|NA|TRBV4-3
TGCGCCAGCAGCCAAGACGGTACAGGAAGGAATGAAAAACTGTTTTTT
CASSQDGTGRNEKLFF
>NA|TRBJ1-2|NA|TRBV28
TGTGCCAGCAGTTTAAAGGGGCGCAATGGCTACACCTTC
CASSLKGRNGYTF
>NA|TRBJ1-5|NA|TRBV19
TGTGCCAGTAGTAGAGCCGGGGGACCGGTTAATCAGCCCCAGCATTTT
CASSRAGGPVNQPQHF
>NA|TRBJ1-1|NA|TRBV2
TGTGCCAGCAACCATGAGTCGAGGGACACTGAAGCTTTCTTT
CASNHESRDTEAFF
>NA|TRBJ1-1|NA|TRBV7-9
TGTTCCAGCAGGCGGAACACTGAAGCTTTCTTT
CSSRRNTEAFF
>NA|TRBJ2-3|once|TRBV10-3
TGTGCCATCTTAGGGGGGGAGCACACAGATACGCAGTATTTT
CAILGGEHTDTQYF
>TRBD1|TRBJ2-2|NA|TRBV9
TGTGCCAGCAGCTCCAGGGACAGGGAATTCGGTACCGGGGAGCTGTTTTTT
CASSSRDREFGTGELFF
>NA|TRBJ1-3|few|TRBV7-9
TGTGCCAGCAGCTCAGACACCGACTCTGGAAACACCATATATTTT
CASSSDTDSGNTIYF
>NA|TRBJ1-2|few|TRBV7-3
TGTGCCAGCAGCCCCCAGGGCAGTTACAACTATGGCTACACCTTC
CASSPQGSYNYGYTF
>TRBD1|TRBJ1-1|NA|TRBV6-1
TGTGCCAGCAGACCGCGGACAGGGTACACTGAAGCTTTCTTT
CASRPRTGYTEAFF
>NA|TRBJ2-6|NA|TRBV6-4
TGTGCCAGCAGTGAGTCCCCCCAGGTGGGGGCCAACGTCCTGACTTTC
CASSESPQVGANVLTF
>NA|TRBJ1-6|NA|TRBV30
TGTGCCTGGAGCGGTGGGCCAGCCATGGATTCACCCCTCCACTTT
CAWSGGPAMDSPLHF
>NA|TRBJ1-6|once|TRBV15
TGTGCCACCAGCAATACAGGGTCTCGCATTAATTCACCCCTCCACTTT
CATSNTGSRINSPLHF
>NA|TRBJ2-3|few|TRBV7-8
TGTGCCAGCAGCTTTATGGCGGGCCCACTACCAGATACGCAGTATTTT
CASSFMAGPLPDTQYF
>NA|TRBJ2-3|NA|TRBV7-2
TGTGCCAGCAGCCGTAGCACAGATACGCAGTATTTT
CASSRSTDTQYF
>TRBD1|TRBJ1-1|NA|TRBV6-5
TGTGCCAGCAGTAGGACAGGGTTATACACTGAAGCTTTCTTT
CASSRTGLYTEAFF
>TRBD1|TRBJ2-1|NA|TRBV19
TGTGCCAGTAGTACCACAGGGGGCGGTGAGCAGTTCTTC
CASSTTGGGEQFF
>TRBD1|TRBJ2-5|NA|TRBV4-1
TGCGCCAGCAGCCACGGACAGGGGGCCCTAAACCAAGAGACCCAGTACTTC
CASSHGQGALNQETQYF
>NA|TRBJ2-5|NA|TRBV13
TGTGCCAGCACCCTAGGGGCCCTGGAGACCCAGTACTTC
CASTLGALETQYF
>NA|TRBJ1-5|NA|TRBV2
TGTGCCAGCAGTGAAATGGGGGGTAGCAATCAGCCCCAGCATTTT
CASSEMGGSNQPQHF
>NA|TRBJ1-1|NA|TRBV5-6
TGTGCCAGCAGCTATGGGGGGGTCACTGAAACTTTCTTT
CASSYGGVTETFF
>NA|TRBJ2-3|once|TRBV5-1
TGCGCCAGCAGGGAAGGTCCTAGGGGGGATACGCAGTATTTT
CASREGPRGDTQYF
>TRBD1|TRBJ2-7|NA|TRBV27
TGTGCCAGCAGTTCCTCCGGGACAGAAGTCTACGAGCAGTACTTC
CASSSSGTEVYEQYF
>NA|TRBJ2-3|NA|TRBV2
TGTGCCAGCAGTGAACAGGGTGGCACAGATACGCAGTATTTT
CASSEQGGTDTQYF
>TRBD2|TRBJ2-2|NA|TRBV4-2
TGTGCCAGCAGCCCGGGGACTAGCGGGGGGGCGGCCACCGGGGAGCTGTTTTTT
CASSPGTSGGAATGELFF
>NA|TRBJ2-7|few|TRBV7-2
TGTGCCAGCCGTCCTTCGGGGAACTCCTACGAGCAGTACTTC
CASRPSGNSYEQYF
>NA|TRBJ2-5|NA|TRBV5-1
TGCGCCAGCAGCCCCCGGGGAGAGACCCAGTACTTC
CASSPRGETQYF
>NA|TRBJ1-4|NA|TRBV7-9
TGTGCCAGCAGCTTATTCGTGGCTTCTGATGAAAAACTGTTTTTT
CASSLFVASDEKLFF
>TRBD1|TRBJ2-3|once|TRBV5-6
TGTGCCAGCAGCAGGGACAGGCGAAGGACAGATACGCAGTATTTT
CASSRDRRRTDTQYF
>NA|TRBJ1-5|NA|TRBV7-8
TGTGCCAGCAGCTCCAGGGAGGGGGTTCAGCCCCAGCATTTT
CASSSREGVQPQHF
>TRBD1|TRBJ2-5|few|TRBV11-1
TGTGCCAGCAGCTCGACAGGGTTTGAAGAGACCCAGTACTTC
CASSSTGFEETQYF